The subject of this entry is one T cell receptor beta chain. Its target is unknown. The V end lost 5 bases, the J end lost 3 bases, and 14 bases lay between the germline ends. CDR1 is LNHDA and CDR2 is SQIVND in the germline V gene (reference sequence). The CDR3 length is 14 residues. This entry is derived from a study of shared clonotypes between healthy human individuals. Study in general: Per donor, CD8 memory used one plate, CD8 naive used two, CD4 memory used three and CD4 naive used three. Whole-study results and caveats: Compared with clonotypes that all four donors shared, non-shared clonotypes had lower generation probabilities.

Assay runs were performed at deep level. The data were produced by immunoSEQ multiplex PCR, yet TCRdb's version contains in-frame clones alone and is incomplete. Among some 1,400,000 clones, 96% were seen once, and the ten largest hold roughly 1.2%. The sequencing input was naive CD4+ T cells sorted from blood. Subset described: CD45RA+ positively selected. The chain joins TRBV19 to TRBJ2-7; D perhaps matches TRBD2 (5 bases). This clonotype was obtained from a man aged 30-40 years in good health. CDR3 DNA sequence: TGTGCCAGTAGTCCCCACAGCGGCAACTACGAGCAGTACTTC. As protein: CASSPHSGNYEQYF.